This T cell receptor beta chain was identified in a study of T cell responses to AZD1222 COVID-19 vaccine. Study details: Some second doses came at about 4 weeks and others at about 12 weeks; these were pooled. Study results and caveats: None of the repertoires were sampled until the peak T cell response had passed. Reportedly, close to half of spike-specific TCRs are directed against unmutated variant regions. Two AZD1222 doses significantly raised spike-specific TCR breadth and depth over controls.

Comments on this clone: Its antigen is as yet unknown.

The junction had 2 bases not matched to a gene; V was cut back by 2 bases and J by 2 bases. CDR3 size: 15 residues. The germline V gene has CDR1 SGHKS and CDR2 YYEKEE (reference sequence). Sequenced by immunoSEQ multiplex PCR; TCRdb stores in-frame clones only, minus some. The table has over 110,000 clones, 92% seen once; the top ten hold about 3%. The receptor's source is an adult in good health. This specimen consisted of peripheral blood, obtained on day 0 of AZD1222 vaccination. This rearrangement joins TRBV5-5 to TRBJ2-1; 9 bases align to TRBD2. The CDR3 spells CASSFRTSAYNEQFF. DNA of the CDR3: TGTGCCAGCAGCTTCAGGACTAGCGCCTACAATGAGCAGTTCTTC.